Listed here are 21 T cell receptor beta chains from one sample, sequenced in a study of T cells in Graves' hyperthyroidism and ophthalmopathy. It was RNA transcripts that yielded the amplified TCR beta CDR3 regions. The study used the HTBI primer set for a first-round RT-PCR of the TCR CDR3. TCRdb processed the multiplex PCR reads anew with MiXCR; each CDR3 protein has one entry. The data contain about 420,000 distinct CDR3 sequences, 15% to 19% of them seen just once; the ten biggest clones take up roughly 13%. The sequencing input was blood. The receptors shown here come from a woman between 18 and 29 years old with Graves' hyperthyroidism.

V is TRBV5-1 and J is TRBJ2-5, with no clear D. V was trimmed by 7 bases and J by 9 bases, leaving 13 bases between them. Germline loops: CDR1 SGHRS, CDR2 YFSETQ. CDR3 length equals 11 residues. DNA of the CDR3: TGCGCCAGCGGGCCCCATTTCGCCCAGTACTTC. Its translation is CASGPHFAQYF. Full variable domain (rest looked up from reference TRBV5-1 and TRBJ2-5): KAGVTQTPRYLIKTRGQQVTLSCSPISGHRSVSWYQQTPGQGLQFLFEYFSETQRNKGNFPGRFSGRQFSNSRSEMNVSTLELGDSALYLCASGPHFAQYFGPGTRLLVL.

This clonotype was picked up a small number of times. This chain links TRBV4-1 with TRBJ2-1; D possibly corresponds to TRBD2 (6 bases). Trimming took 4 bases from V and 3 from J, leaving 16 bases between them. Germline-derived CDR1 and CDR2 are MGHRA and YSYEKL. This CDR3 region has 16 residues. The CDR3 nucleotides are TGCGCCAGCAGCCCCCTGGGTGAAGCGGGCTACAATGAGCAGTTCTTC. This sequence encodes CASSPLGEAGYNEQFF.

This clonotype has only one observation. V and J are TRBV20-1 and TRBJ2-3; 15 positions match TRBD2. The CDR3 covers 16 residues. V trimming: 3 bases; J trimming: 7 bases; junction bases outside the gene matches: 8. In germline, CDR1 is DFQATT, CDR2 SNEGSKA (reference sequence). CDR3 sequence reads: CSASFGLAGGDNTQYF. CDR3 nucleotides: TGCAGTGCTAGCTTCGGACTAGCGGGGGGGGATAATACGCAGTATTTT.

The rearrangement links TRBV5-1 to TRBJ2-1, with TRBD2 identical over 8 bases. V trimming: 5 bases; J trimming: 7 bases; junction bases outside the gene matches: 8. The CDR3 runs 14 residues. Germline CDR1 and CDR2: SGHRS and YFSETQ. CDR3 nucleotides: TGCGCCAGCAGAAGACGGGAGGGCCGGAATGAGCAGTTCTTC. Translated: CASRRREGRNEQFF.

This chain joins TRBV6-5 and TRBJ1-3, with D maybe TRBD1 (6 bases). Trimming removed 0 bases at V and 0 bases at J, with 12 bases between. This CDR3 has 17 amino acids. CDR1 and CDR2 from the germline V gene are MNHEY and SVGAGI. As DNA, the CDR3 is TGTGCCAGCAGTTACTCCGGACAGACCGGCTCTGGAAACACCATATATTTT. Protein product: CASSYSGQTGSGNTIYF.

This clonotype has at least ten counts. The CDR3, as DNA: TGTGCCAGCAGTTCTGGGACCGCTGGCGAAAACATTCAGTACTTC. It codes for CASSSGTAGENIQYF. This rearrangement joins TRBV28 to TRBJ2-4; D may be TRBD1 or TRBD2 (5 bases each). Trimming pared 4 bases from V and 5 bases from J, leaving 15 bases between. CDR3 length equals 15 residues. Germline CDR1 is MDHEN and CDR2 is SYDVKM.

This clonotype appeared a few times. The rearrangement links TRBV6-1 to TRBJ2-2, with 10 bases identical to TRBD2. Germline CDR1 MNHNS, CDR2 SASEGT. Germline trimming cut 5 bases from V and 2 bases from J; bases unmatched to any gene: 14. The CDR3 is 19 amino acids. CDR3: CASSSLRVSGGINTGELFF. The CDR3 DNA sequence: TGTGCCAGCAGTTCCCTACGGGTTAGCGGGGGGATCAACACCGGGGAGCTGTTTTTT.

This clonotype was counted many times. V is TRBV7-9 and J is TRBJ1-5; 9 positions agree with TRBD1. The V and J ends lost 4 bases and 6 bases, in that order; junction bases with no gene match: 4. Germline V CDR1 and CDR2: SEHNR, FQNEAQ (reference sequence). The CDR3 contains 14 residues. The DNA of the CDR3 is TGTGCCAGCAGCTCCGGGACAGGGATTCAGCCCCAGCATTTT. Residues: CASSSGTGIQPQHF.

The chain is built from TRBV6-1 and TRBJ2-7; D may be TRBD1 (5 bases). Germline CDR1 MNHNS, CDR2 SASEGT. The V gene lost 6 bases and the J gene lost 1 base, with 13 bases spanning the gap. CDR3 size: 14 residues. The CDR3 sequence is CASSPSRVSYEQYF. DNA of the CDR3: TGTGCCAGCAGCCCGAGCAGGGTATCCTACGAGCAGTACTTC.

This clonotype was recorded at least ten times. The chain uses TRBV5-1 and TRBJ2-7; weak D call: TRBD2 (5 bases). The germline CDR1 and CDR2 sequences are SGHRS and YFSETQ. V was pared by 8 bases and J by 0 bases, with 18 bases between. The CDR3 has 15 residues. The CDR3 region has the DNA TGCGCCAGTTCGTCATCCGGGGAATCCTCCTACGAGCAGTACTTC. This translates into CASSSSGESSYEQYF.

There are many counts of this clonotype. The chain combines TRBV20-1 with TRBJ2-3; D is ambiguous. The CDR3 contains 12 residues. The V gene lost 5 bases and the J gene lost 5 bases, with 11 bases spanning the gap. CDR1 and CDR2 (germline): DFQATT, SNEGSKA (reference sequence). CDR3 nucleotides: TGCAGTGCTGAAATTCATGGAGATACGCAGTATTTT. Translated: CSAEIHGDTQYF.

There are a few counts of this clonotype. The CDR3 DNA sequence: TGCGCCAGCAGCGGATCAAGTTTCTCTGGAAACACCATATATTTT. Translation gives CASSGSSFSGNTIYF. The rearrangement links TRBV5-1 to TRBJ1-3; the D is unclear. The CDR3 has 15 residues. The germline gives CDR1 SGHRS, CDR2 YFSETQ. Trimming shortened V by 4 bases and J by 0 bases, and 11 bases separated the two germline ends.

CDR3: CASTERNEQFF. In DNA form, the CDR3 reads TGTGCCAGCACCGAGCGGAATGAGCAGTTCTTC. The V gene is TRBV6-2 or TRBV6-3, the J gene TRBJ2-1, with D tentatively TRBD2 (5 bases). The V gene lost 7 bases and the J gene lost 7 bases, with 8 bases spanning the gap. From germline, CDR1 is MNHEY and CDR2 SVGEGT. This CDR3 comprises 11 residues.

V usage is TRBV10-1 and J usage is TRBJ2-3; TRBD1 matches at 7 bases. This CDR3 comprises 14 residues. Germline CDR1 and CDR2: WNHNN and SYGVQD (reference sequence). The ends lost 11 bases at V and 0 bases at J; junction bases unmatched: 8. The CDR3 nucleotides are TGCGCCGGAATGGACAGGCCGAGCACAGATACGCAGTATTTT. Translating it yields CAGMDRPSTDTQYF.

This clonotype was seen at least ten times. The genes are TRBV11-3 and TRBJ2-1, with 12 nucleotides matching TRBD2. Germline CDR1 and CDR2: SGHNT and YENEEA. CDR3 size: 19 residues. Germline trimming cut 4 bases from V and 4 bases from J; bases unmatched to any gene: 14. CDR3 amino acids: CASSSSGTGGLAGYNEQFF. In DNA, the CDR3 is TGTGCCAGCAGCTCAAGTGGGACCGGGGGACTAGCGGGTTACAATGAGCAGTTCTTC.

The chain carries TRBV6-1 and TRBJ2-7; D is perhaps TRBD1 or TRBD2 (6 bases each). Trimming pared 6 bases from V and 2 bases from J, leaving 20 bases between. CDR3 length: 16 residues. Germline CDR1 and CDR2: MNHNS and SASEGT. CDR3 sequence: CASRSSRGQIPYEQYF. DNA of the CDR3: TGTGCCAGCAGATCGAGTCGGGGGCAGATACCCTACGAGCAGTACTTC.

This clonotype occurred once. The chain employs TRBV4-3 and TRBJ1-2; D may be TRBD1 (6 bases). Germline CDR1 LGHNA, CDR2 YSLEER. Trimming shortened V by 0 bases and J by 5 bases, and 16 bases separated the two germline ends. This CDR3 has 16 amino acids. CDR3 sequence reads: CASSQDGEGDFYGYTF. CDR3 DNA sequence: TGCGCCAGCAGCCAAGATGGCGAGGGGGACTTTTATGGCTACACCTTC.

V is TRBV6-4 and J is TRBJ2-2, with 14 nucleotides matching TRBD2. Germline values: CDR1 MRHNA, CDR2 SNTAGT. This CDR3 is 17 amino acids long. The trim removed 5 bases at V and 2 bases at J, leaving 4 bases unmatched. CDR3 protein: CASSSTSGGANTGELFF. In nucleotides, the CDR3 is TGTGCCAGCAGTTCGACTAGCGGGGGGGCCAACACCGGGGAGCTGTTTTTT.

On this clonotype itself: Given a much more abundant clone one base away, this may be a read error. This chain uses TRBV12-3 or TRBV12-4 with TRBJ1-5, with 7 positions matching TRBD1. This CDR3 is 14 amino acids long. The chain's CDR3 is CPSRYIGQDQPQHF. The CDR3 DNA is TGTCCCAGCAGATATATAGGACAGGATCAGCCCCAGCATTTT.

This clonotype was recorded once. The chain combines TRBV11-1 with TRBJ1-2; 9 nucleotides align to TRBD1. The V and J ends lost 8 bases and 6 bases, in that order; junction bases with no gene match: 10. Germline V gene lookup returns CDR1 SGHAT and CDR2 FQDESV (reference sequence). This CDR3 is 14 amino acids long. The CDR3 nucleotides read TGTGCCAGCCTTGGGACAGGGTCGGCGGATGGCTACACCTTC. Amino acid sequence: CASLGTGSADGYTF.

Concerning this clonotype itself: A much larger clone lies a single base off, so this may be a read error. J is TRBJ2-3 and V is TRBV2; 7 positions match TRBD2. From germline, CDR1 is SNHLY and CDR2 FYNNEI. The CDR3 has 13 amino acids. The DNA for the CDR3 is TGTGCCACCCTGGGGGGGGGATCGGATACGAAGTATTTT. Translated, it gives CATLGGGSDTKYF.